A selection of T cell receptor beta chains follows, all from one sample in a study of T cell repertoires in cytomegalovirus infection. No antigens are known for them. MiXCR, run by TCRdb on the reads, gives a single entry per CDR3 protein. The table shows approximately 300,000 distinct CDR3 sequences, with around a quarter occurring only once. The sequences come from cultured PBMCs, collected from culture after CMV antigen stimulation. These receptors were taken from a human donor in good health (CMV status not recorded). Some clones in this sample may be carry-over from other donors' samples. Each CDR3 is given with its conserved first and last residue. Fields, in order: clone size, V gene, D gene, J gene, CDR3 protein, CDR3 DNA. D genes are given only for firm matches. For some rows the clone size is stated as once, few or many, or as a class when expanded; others skip it.

few,TRBV7-3,-,TRBJ1-1,CASSLASTTEAFF,TGTGCCAGCAGCTTAGCCAGCACGACTGAAGCTTTCTTT
-,TRBV10-3,TRBD2,TRBJ2-1,CAISWTSAYNEQFF,TGTGCCATCAGCTGGACTAGCGCGTACAATGAGCAGTTCTTC
many,TRBV19,-,TRBJ1-2,CASSNDRSQTNYGYTF,TGTGCCAGTAGTAACGACAGGAGCCAGACTAACTATGGCTACACCTTC
few,TRBV2,-,TRBJ1-6,CASSEASPLHF,TGTGCCAGCAGTGAAGCCTCACCCCTCCACTTT
-,TRBV25-1,TRBD2,TRBJ2-1,CASSVASGNNEQFF,TGTGCCAGCAGTGTCGCTAGCGGGAACAATGAGCAGTTCTTC
-,TRBV7-8,-,TRBJ2-5,CASSPYTRTTQYF,TGTGCCAGCAGCCCCTATACCCGGACGACCCAGTACTTC
-,TRBV12-5,-,TRBJ2-1,CASGNQDPSSYNEQFF,TGTGCTAGTGGTAATCAGGATCCGAGCTCCTACAATGAGCAGTTCTTC
few,TRBV24-1,TRBD2,TRBJ2-1,CATSENSGRDYNEQFF,TGTGCCACCAGTGAGAATAGCGGGAGGGACTACAATGAGCAGTTCTTC
many,TRBV19,-,TRBJ2-1,CASSAGRSRSYNEQFF,TGTGCCAGTAGTGCAGGCCGTTCTCGCTCCTACAATGAGCAGTTCTTC
many,TRBV9,-,TRBJ2-5,CASSGGRETQYF,TGTGCCAGCAGCGGGGGGAGAGAGACCCAGTACTTC
-,TRBV7-2,-,TRBJ2-5,CATKKIVETQYF,TGTGCCACCAAAAAGATAGTAGAGACCCAGTACTTC
many,TRBV7-2,TRBD1,TRBJ2-7,CASSSKGDRGTYEQYF,TGTGCCAGCAGCTCCAAAGGGGACAGGGGAACCTACGAGCAGTACTTC
few,TRBV12-3/TRBV12-4,-,TRBJ2-7,CASSPDRPLEQYF,TGTGCCAGCAGCCCAGACAGGCCCCTCGAGCAGTACTTC
many,TRBV12-3/TRBV12-4,-,TRBJ1-1,CASSPGTVNTEAFF,TGTGCCAGCAGCCCAGGGACGGTGAACACTGAAGCTTTCTTT
few,TRBV11-2,-,TRBJ1-1,CASSLALAEAFF,TGTGCCAGCAGCTTAGCGTTGGCTGAAGCTTTCTTT
-,TRBV7-8,TRBD2,TRBJ2-2,CASSLFGRRSTGELFF,TGTGCCAGCAGCTTATTCGGGAGGAGATCCACCGGGGAGCTGTTTTTT
once,TRBV11-2,-,TRBJ2-2,CASSFSSNTGELFF,TGTGCCAGCAGCTTTTCCAGCAACACCGGGGAGCTGTTTTTT
-,TRBV19,-,TRBJ1-6,CASSMTPRADNSPLHF,TGTGCCAGTAGTATGACCCCGAGGGCTGATAATTCACCCCTCCACTTT
-,TRBV5-4,-,TRBJ2-3,CASSRLDSTDTQYF,TGTGCCAGCAGCCGCCTCGACAGCACAGATACGCAGTATTTT
many,TRBV6-1,-,TRBJ1-5,CASSEFPGRTDQPQHF,TGTGCCAGCAGTGAATTTCCGGGGCGGACGGATCAGCCCCAGCATTTT
many,TRBV7-8,-,TRBJ2-1,CASSLSWSAEQFF,TGTGCCAGCAGCTTAAGTTGGTCAGCCGAGCAGTTCTTC
many,TRBV27,-,TRBJ2-1,CASRGPYNEQFF,TGTGCCAGCAGAGGGCCCTACAATGAGCAGTTCTTC
-,TRBV2,-,TRBJ2-3,CASSAQSRTDTQYF,TGTGCCAGCAGTGCACAGAGTCGCACAGATACGCAGTATTTT
few,TRBV28,-,TRBJ1-2,CASSELRGFNYGYTF,TGTGCCAGCAGCGAATTGAGGGGATTTAACTATGGCTACACCTTC
-,TRBV11-3,-,TRBJ2-1,CASSLGALEQFF,TGTGCCAGCAGCTTAGGAGCTCTTGAGCAGTTCTTC
many,TRBV7-2,TRBD2,TRBJ2-7,CASSLRSGDSYEQYF,TGTGCCAGCAGCTTACGTAGCGGGGACTCCTACGAGCAGTACTTC
many,TRBV24-1,TRBD1,TRBJ2-1,CATSEGQGASYNEQFF,TGTGCCACCAGTGAAGGACAGGGGGCTTCCTACAATGAGCAGTTCTTC
-,TRBV7-2,TRBD2,TRBJ2-2,CASSLEALAGVGGELFF,TGTGCCAGCAGCTTAGAGGCACTAGCGGGAGTAGGCGGGGAGCTGTTTTTT
few,TRBV6-1,-,TRBJ1-1,CASSYSVTNTEAFF,TGTGCCAGCAGTTATTCGGTCACGAACACTGAAGCTTTCTTT
-,TRBV12-3/TRBV12-4,-,TRBJ2-5,CASSRRGRSAGTQYF,TGTGCCAGCAGTCGCCGGGGCAGGTCGGCTGGAACCCAGTACTTC
many,TRBV7-2,-,TRBJ2-1,CASSSGTVNNEQFF,TGTGCCAGCAGCTCCGGGACGGTGAACAATGAGCAGTTCTTC
many,TRBV27,-,TRBJ1-1,CASSYPGNTEAFF,TGTGCCAGCAGTTACCCAGGGAACACTGAAGCTTTCTTT
-,TRBV7-9,-,TRBJ2-1,CASSTNMEGQFF,TGTGCCAGCAGCACCAACATGGAGGGGCAGTTCTTC
-,TRBV7-3,TRBD2,TRBJ2-3,CASSFGGSATDTQYF,TGTGCCAGCAGCTTCGGCGGGAGTGCTACAGATACGCAGTATTTT
-,TRBV7-9,-,TRBJ1-2,CASSAQGRSLEGYTF,TGTGCCAGCAGCGCACAGGGACGGTCGTTGGAGGGCTACACCTTC
many,TRBV10-3,TRBD1,TRBJ2-1,CAISDLDTGGIYNEQFF,TGTGCCATCAGTGACCTCGATACAGGGGGCATCTACAATGAGCAGTTCTTC
-,TRBV6-4,-,TRBJ1-2,CASSDKRQYDGYGYTF,TGTGCCAGCAGTGACAAGAGGCAGTACGACGGGTATGGCTACACCTTC
-,TRBV20-1,-,TRBJ2-3,CSARDHRDTQYF,TGCAGTGCCCGGGACCACCGGGATACGCAGTATTTT
-,TRBV11-2,-,TRBJ1-6,CASSLGRGAVSGSPLHF,TGTGCCAGCAGCTTAGGCAGGGGCGCGGTTTCAGGCTCACCCCTCCACTTT
few,TRBV20-1,TRBD2,TRBJ2-7,CSARPGLAGGNYEQYF,TGCAGTGCTAGACCAGGACTAGCGGGTGGAAACTACGAGCAGTACTTC
many,TRBV7-2,-,TRBJ1-2,CASSFTGLGNYGYTF,TGTGCCAGCAGCTTTACGGGCCTGGGCAACTATGGCTACACCTTC
-,TRBV27,TRBD2,TRBJ2-1,CASSSGLAVAEQFF,TGTGCCAGCAGTTCGGGACTAGCGGTGGCCGAGCAGTTCTTC
-,TRBV29-1,-,TRBJ2-1,CSVGRDLYNEQFF,TGCAGCGTCGGCCGGGATTTGTACAATGAGCAGTTCTTC
few,TRBV2,-,TRBJ2-1,CASIPDGNYNEQFF,TGTGCCAGCATTCCTGACGGGAACTACAATGAGCAGTTCTTC
few,TRBV2,-,TRBJ2-6,CASRGRLSGANVLTF,TGTGCCAGCAGAGGACGGCTCTCTGGGGCCAACGTCCTGACTTTC
-,TRBV11-2,-,TRBJ1-4,CASSRELRGVGEKLFF,TGTGCCAGCAGCCGAGAGCTGAGAGGGGTTGGTGAAAAACTGTTTTTT
few,TRBV6-6,TRBD1,TRBJ2-1,CASSYGTGDGEQFF,TGTGCCAGCAGTTACGGGACAGGGGACGGTGAGCAGTTCTTC
-,TRBV27,-,TRBJ1-1,CASSVKTGQTEAFF,TGTGCCAGCAGCGTCAAGACGGGACAAACTGAAGCTTTCTTT
-,TRBV12-3/TRBV12-4,TRBD2,TRBJ2-2,CASSFAGGGNTGELFF,TGTGCCAGCAGTTTCGCGGGAGGAGGAAACACCGGGGAGCTGTTTTTT
many,TRBV7-2,-,TRBJ1-2,CASSLAGGGFRGYTF,TGTGCCAGCAGCTTAGCGGGGGGTGGATTTCGTGGCTACACCTTC
-,TRBV6-2/TRBV6-3,-,TRBJ1-2,CASSWDYGYTF,TGTGCCAGTTCCTGGGACTATGGCTACACCTTC
few,TRBV12-3/TRBV12-4,-,TRBJ1-5,CASRFGRNQPQHF,TGTGCCAGCAGGTTCGGGAGGAATCAGCCCCAGCATTTT
few,TRBV27,-,TRBJ2-1,CASTTRDGLSYNEQFF,TGTGCCAGCACCACTCGGGACGGACTCTCCTACAATGAGCAGTTCTTC
-,TRBV6-5,TRBD2,TRBJ2-3,CASSYDSGSTDTQYF,TGTGCCAGCAGTTACGATAGCGGGAGTACAGATACGCAGTATTTT
-,TRBV12-5,-,TRBJ2-6,CASGLVLSSGANVLTF,TGTGCTAGTGGTTTGGTACTCAGCTCTGGGGCCAACGTCCTGACTTTC
-,TRBV7-9,TRBD1,TRBJ1-4,CASSSLDRGEEKLFF,TGTGCCAGCAGCTCCTTAGACAGGGGAGAGGAAAAACTGTTTTTT
few,TRBV24-1,-,TRBJ1-4,CAVQGATNEKLFF,TGTGCCGTACAGGGTGCAACTAATGAAAAACTGTTTTTT
-,TRBV12-3/TRBV12-4,-,TRBJ1-2,CASSQLRGGGYTF,TGTGCCAGCAGTCAGCTACGGGGCGGTGGCTACACCTTC
-,TRBV20-1,-,TRBJ2-3,CSASPLASRTDTQYF,TGCAGTGCTAGTCCCCTAGCGTCCCGCACAGATACGCAGTATTTT